This TCR beta chain was sequenced for a study of molecular identifiers for immune sequencing clone quantification. Study at large: Replicate experiments took RNA from around 20,000 or 100,000 naive CD8 cells, divided it five ways and sequenced four. Findings and limits, study-wide: Whereas naive cells kept under 1% of molecules in clones above 20 RNA copies, such clones held over 98% in effectors.

TCRdb analysed the PCR reads with MiXCR anew, one entry per CDR3 protein. The repertoire includes approximately 320,000 distinct CDR3 sequences, over 20% of them detected once, and around 0.7% sits in the top ten. This clonotype was recorded a few times. The target antigen is unknown. The length of the CDR3 is 15 residues. V lost 5 bases and J lost 7, with 20 bases in between. CDR1 is SEHNR and CDR2 is FQNEAQ in the germline V gene (reference sequence). Naive CD8 libraries came from about 20,000 to 1,000,000 sorted cells with 10%, 30% or 50% RNA. This receptor was obtained from a human donor in good health. Some libraries in this study had Jurkat cell RNA spiked in. The genes are TRBV7-9 and TRBJ1-1, with D uncertain. Sequencing was carried out using naive CD8+ T cells from blood, with Jurkat cell RNA spiked in. Subset described: FACS-sorted CD8+CD4-CCR7+CD45RA+ naive T cells. CDR3 in amino acids: CASSPPSVYLLEAFF. DNA of the CDR3: TGTGCCAGCAGCCCCCCTTCAGTATACCTCCTTGAAGCTTTCTTT.